These 22 T cell receptor beta chains came from one sample sequenced in a study of T cell changes during pregnancy in multiple sclerosis. Generated by immunoSEQ multiplex PCR, the TCRdb table keeps only in-frame clones and is missing some. The sample consists of approximately 60,000 clones, approximately 91% of them appearing once. The sample here was peripheral blood, taken in the second trimester of pregnancy. The receptors were sampled from a female donor with multiple sclerosis, enrolled in a pregnancy study.

This chain uses TRBV18 with TRBJ1-4; tentatively, D is TRBD1 (6 bases). Germline V gene sequence: CDR1 KGHSH, CDR2 LQKENI. V shed 4 bases and J shed 4 bases, with 10 bases lying between them. This CDR3 is 14 amino acids long. The CDR3 DNA follows: TGTGCCAGCTCACGCTCAGGGGTTAATGAAAAACTGTTTTTT. It is translated as CASSRSGVNEKLFF.

The table lists this clone with a count of one. This rearrangement joins TRBV29-1 to TRBJ2-1; TRBD1 matches 7 bases. J lost 6 bases, V lost 7 bases, and 12 bases had no gene match. The CDR3 runs to 14 residues. CDR1 and CDR2 from the germline V gene are SQVTM and ANQGSEA. The CDR3 region is CSAAVGGLTNEQFF. The CDR3 DNA follows: TGCAGCGCCGCAGTAGGGGGCCTTACCAATGAGCAGTTCTTC.

This chain uses TRBV11-2 with TRBJ1-2, with D tentatively TRBD1 (5 bases). Germline values: CDR1 SGHAT, CDR2 FQNNGV. Trimming cost V 6 bases and J 4 bases, with 21 bases left between them. The CDR3 extends over 16 amino acids. CDR3 residues: CASSLSRAGGSYGYTF. CDR3 coding DNA: TGTGCCAGCAGTCTTTCGCGAGCGGGGGGGAGCTATGGCTACACCTTC.

The V gene is TRBV4-1, the J gene TRBJ2-1; D perhaps matches TRBD2 (6 bases). Germline loops: CDR1 MGHRA, CDR2 YSYEKL. The CDR3 is 16 residues long. V gave up 3 bases and J gave up 8 bases, with 20 bases separating them. CDR3 sequence (DNA): TGCGCCAGCAGCCATAGGATGAAGCGGGTTGGGTATGAGCAGTTCTTC. Amino acid sequence: CASSHRMKRVGYEQFF.

The CDR3: CASSPLGESNEQFF. In DNA form, the CDR3 reads TGCGCCAGCAGCCCTCTGGGAGAGAGCAATGAGCAGTTCTTC. This chain connects TRBV5-1 to TRBJ2-1, with D perhaps matching TRBD2 (5 bases). Germline CDR1 and CDR2: SGHRS and YFSETQ. V dropped 4 bases and J dropped 6 bases, with 14 bases sitting between them. There are 14 residues in the CDR3.

The sample holds one count of this clone. The chain has TRBV10-3 and TRBJ1-4; D gene ambiguous. The length of the CDR3 is 13 residues. Trimming took off 5 bases at V and 8 bases at J, with 12 bases between the two ends. Germline CDR1 is ENHRY and CDR2 is SYGVKD. Here the CDR3 reads CAISWEGEEKLFF. In DNA, the CDR3 is TGTGCCATCAGTTGGGAGGGCGAAGAAAAACTGTTTTTT.

This sequence joins TRBV5-1 and TRBJ2-5; D is perhaps TRBD2 (7 bases). CDR1 SGHRS and CDR2 YFSETQ come from the germline V gene. The CDR3 loop spans 15 amino acids. Trimming removed 0 bases at V and 5 bases at J, with 14 bases between. The CDR3 nucleotides are TGCGCCAGCAGCTTGGGGGGGCTAGCGGAGGAGACCCAGTACTTC. It yields the protein CASSLGGLAEETQYF.

The genes are TRBV16 and TRBJ1-1; no reliable D call. In germline, CDR1 is KGHSY, CDR2 FQNENV. Trimming removed 0 bases from V and 3 bases from J, with 5 bases in between. This CDR3 has 13 amino acids. In DNA form, the CDR3 reads TGTGCCAGCAGCCAATCTCTGTACACTGAAGCTTTCTTT. This sequence encodes CASSQSLYTEAFF.

This chain links TRBV5-1 with TRBJ2-6; 12 bases are shared with TRBD1. The CDR3 is made up of 16 amino acids. Germline V gene sequence: CDR1 SGHRS, CDR2 YFSETQ. V was pared by 4 bases and J by 4 bases, with 3 bases of the junction left unmatched. The CDR3 loop is CASSGGQGAGANVLTF. The CDR3 region has the DNA TGCGCCAGCAGCGGGGGACAGGGGGCCGGGGCCAACGTCCTGACTTTC.

The chain employs TRBV4-1 and TRBJ1-1, with D possibly TRBD1 on 5 matching bases. The germline gives CDR1 MGHRA, CDR2 YSYEKL. V lost 6 bases, J lost 6 bases, and 20 bases lay in between. This CDR3 comprises 15 residues. CDR3 nucleotide sequence: TGCGCCAGCAGTGGCTCCCAGGGAAGTGTCTCTGAAGCTTTCTTT. It encodes CASSGSQGSVSEAFF.

The J gene is TRBJ2-1, the V gene TRBV11-3; 9 bases fit TRBD2. The V and J ends lost 1 base and 0 bases, in that order; junction bases with no gene match: 1. Germline V gene data show CDR1 as SGHNT and CDR2 as YENEEA. The CDR3 extends over 16 amino acids. The CDR3 region is CASSLGGLASYNEQFF. The DNA of the CDR3 is TGTGCCAGCAGCTTAGGGGGACTAGCCTCCTACAATGAGCAGTTCTTC.

This chain connects TRBV11-3 to TRBJ2-1; TRBD2 agrees at 14 bases. The CDR3 has 17 amino acids. Germline-derived CDR1 and CDR2 are SGHNT and YENEEA. V trimming: 6 bases; J trimming: 7 bases; junction bases outside the gene matches: 11. This CDR3 reads CASRPARLAGGRNEQFF. The CDR3 DNA follows: TGTGCCAGCAGGCCCGCCAGACTAGCGGGGGGGCGTAATGAGCAGTTCTTC.

The chain combines TRBV30 with TRBJ1-5, with TRBD1 identical over 11 bases. After removal of 2 bases from V and 5 bases from J, the junction contained 5 bases not matched to a gene. Germline assignment: CDR1 GTSNPN and CDR2 SVGIG (reference sequence). This CDR3 contains 15 residues. CDR3 nucleotides: TGTGCCTGGAGTCATGGGGACAGGGGGTATCAGCCCCAGCATTTT. Amino acids: CAWSHGDRGYQPQHF.

The chain is built from TRBV13 and TRBJ2-5; TRBD2 matches 9 bases. CDR1 and CDR2 (germline): PRHDT, FYEKMQ (reference sequence). J gave up 5 bases and V 1 base, and 5 bases lay outside the gene matches. The CDR3 runs to 15 residues. CDR3 nucleotide sequence: TGTGCCAGCAGCTTAGTAGCGGGGGCGGGGGAGACCCAGTACTTC. Residues: CASSLVAGAGETQYF.

This chain joins TRBV7-6 and TRBJ1-6, with 9 positions matching TRBD1. This CDR3 contains 15 residues. Unmatched junction bases numbered 4, after V lost 3 bases and J lost 7 bases. The germline V gene encodes CDR1 SGHVS and CDR2 FNYEAQ. CDR3 in amino acids: CASSFLGTGNSPLHF. Here the CDR3 DNA reads TGTGCCAGCAGCTTCCTCGGGACAGGGAATTCACCCCTCCACTTT.

V usage is TRBV5-1 and J usage is TRBJ1-1, with 7 bases aligning to TRBD1. Trimming took 3 bases from V and 6 from J; bases not matched to a gene: 11. Germline V gene lookup returns CDR1 SGHRS and CDR2 YFSETQ. This CDR3 has 15 amino acids. This CDR3 reads CASSSGEQGYPEAFF. The CDR3, as DNA: TGCGCCAGCAGCTCCGGTGAACAGGGGTATCCTGAAGCTTTCTTT.

The gene calls are TRBV19 and TRBJ2-7; TRBD1 might be the D (6 bases). Trimming took off 4 bases at V and 2 bases at J, with 15 bases between the two ends. The V gene's germline CDR1 is LNHDA and CDR2 SQIVND (reference sequence). The CDR3 runs 15 residues. CDR3 loop: CASSTATGMPYEQYF. The CDR3 DNA sequence: TGTGCCAGTAGTACGGCAACAGGGATGCCCTACGAGCAGTACTTC.

Only one count was recorded for this clone. The rearrangement uses TRBV7-9 and TRBJ2-3, with 9 bases identical to TRBD2. Trimming at V came to 5 bases and at J to 10 bases, leaving 13 bases not matched to a gene. The CDR3 is made up of 15 amino acids. From germline, CDR1 is SEHNR and CDR2 FQNEAQ (reference sequence). The CDR3 sequence is CASSRLSGGLGAQYF. The CDR3 DNA is TGTGCCAGCAGCCGACTAAGCGGGGGGCTTGGGGCGCAGTATTTT. Using reference TRBV7-9 and TRBJ2-3 for the parts outside the CDR3, the full variable domain is DTGVSQNPRHKITKRGQNVTFRCDPISEHNRLYWYRQTLGQGPEFLTYFQNEAQLEKSRLLSDRFSAERPKGSFSTLEIQRTEQGDSAMYLCASSRLSGGLGAQYFGPGTRLTVL.

The rearrangement links TRBV19 to TRBJ2-3, with TRBD1 matching over 9 bases. Germline assignment: CDR1 LNHDA and CDR2 SQIVND (reference sequence). This CDR3 is built from 14 residues. J was trimmed by 4 bases and V by 1 base; bases with no gene match: 0. CDR3 DNA sequence: TGTGCCAGTAGTATAGGACAGGGGGCAGATACGCAGTATTTT. This sequence encodes CASSIGQGADTQYF.

The gene calls are TRBV5-5 and TRBJ1-2; D is unresolved. CDR1 is SGHKS and CDR2 is YYEKEE in the germline V gene (reference sequence). The CDR3 has 15 amino acids. V gave up 0 bases and J gave up 2 bases, with 11 bases separating them. The CDR3 reads CASSLGGILNYGYTF. CDR3 nucleotide sequence: TGTGCCAGCAGCTTGGGTGGCATCCTGAACTATGGCTACACCTTC.

This clone was observed a few times. This chain links TRBV7-9 with TRBJ1-6; TRBD1 matches at 8 bases. After removal of 1 base from V and 3 bases from J, the junction contained 2 bases not matched to a gene. This CDR3 is 16 amino acids long. The germline V gene has CDR1 SEHNR and CDR2 FQNEAQ (reference sequence). The CDR3 DNA reads TGTGCCAGCAGCTTAGATACAGGGGGCTATAATTCACCCCTCCACTTT. Protein product: CASSLDTGGYNSPLHF.

The chain recombines TRBV5-1 with TRBJ2-4; TRBD1 is a possible D gene (5 bases). The germline V gene encodes CDR1 SGHRS and CDR2 YFSETQ. V was pared by 0 bases and J by 12 bases, with 7 bases between. The CDR3 has 11 residues. CDR3 nucleotides: TGCGCCAGCAGCTTGGAAGGGGCTCAGTACTTC. Its protein is CASSLEGAQYF.